This T cell receptor (beta chain) emerged from a study of blood T cells in healthy people across ages. Sample-barcoded 5' priming and a J-beta primer mix drove a second PCR of roughly 6 to 12 cycles. In TCRdb, the 5' RACE reads were re-called with MiXCR into one record per CDR3 protein. Counted here are roughly 700,000 distinct CDR3 sequences, more than 20% occurring once; the ten biggest clones make up 9.4%. This clonotype was found a few times. Isolation yielded PBMCs, at least 7 million per sample, in every case. Total RNA, at least 6 micrograms per sample, came from PBMCs. The same specimen was also included in a second study, on T cells of mothers and their children. That work contributes: The study found slightly higher but non-significant overlap in related versus unrelated mother-child pairs.

The clonotype originates from a boy aged 5-17 years in good health. What was sequenced was blood.

The CDR3 region has the DNA TGCAGTGCTCTCAAGCCAGGACAGGAGCTTTCCTACGAGCAGTACTTC. It yields the protein CSALKPGQELSYEQYF. The chain carries TRBV20-1 and TRBJ2-7, with 7 bases matching TRBD1. The CDR3 is made up of 16 amino acids. J gave up 1 base and V 5 bases, and 14 bases lay outside the gene matches. The germline CDR1 and CDR2 sequences are DFQATT and SNEGSKA (reference sequence).